This T cell receptor (beta chain) was obtained from a study of T cell changes during pregnancy in multiple sclerosis. The data were produced by immunoSEQ multiplex PCR, yet TCRdb's version contains in-frame clones alone and is incomplete. The sample consists of 85,000 to 90,000 clones, about 93% of them appearing once. Germline V gene sequence: CDR1 SGHKS, CDR2 YYEKEE (reference sequence). Losses at the gene ends were 4 bases for V and 4 bases for J; bases not matched to a gene: 3. The length of the CDR3 is 16 residues. Sequencing used peripheral blood, obtained after pregnancy. The receptor's source is a female donor in good health, enrolled as a control in a pregnancy study. The chain recombines TRBV5-5 with TRBJ2-1; 15 nucleotides line up with TRBD2. Here the CDR3 reads CASSPGTSGRYNEQFF. The CDR3 DNA follows: TGTGCCAGCAGCCCCGGGACTAGCGGGAGGTACAATGAGCAGTTCTTC.